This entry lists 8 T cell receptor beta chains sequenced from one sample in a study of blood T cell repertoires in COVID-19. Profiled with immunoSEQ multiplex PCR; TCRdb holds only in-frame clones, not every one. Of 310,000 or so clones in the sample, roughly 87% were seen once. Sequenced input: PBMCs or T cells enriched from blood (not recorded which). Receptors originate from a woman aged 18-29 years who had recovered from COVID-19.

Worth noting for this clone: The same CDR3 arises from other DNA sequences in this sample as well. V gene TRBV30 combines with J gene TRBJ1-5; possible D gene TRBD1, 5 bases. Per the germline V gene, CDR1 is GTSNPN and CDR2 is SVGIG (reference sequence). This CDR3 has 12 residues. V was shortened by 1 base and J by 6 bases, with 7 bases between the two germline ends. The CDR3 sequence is CAWSGGGQPQHF. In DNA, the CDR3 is TGTGCCTGGAGTGGGGGGGGTCAGCCCCAGCATTTT.

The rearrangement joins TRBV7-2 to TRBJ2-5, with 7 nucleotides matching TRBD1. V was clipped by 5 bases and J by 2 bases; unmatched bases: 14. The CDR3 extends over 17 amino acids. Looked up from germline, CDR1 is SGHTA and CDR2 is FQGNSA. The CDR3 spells CASSHGQATLGQETQYF. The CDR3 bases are TGTGCCAGCAGCCACGGACAGGCCACTCTGGGACAAGAGACCCAGTACTTC.

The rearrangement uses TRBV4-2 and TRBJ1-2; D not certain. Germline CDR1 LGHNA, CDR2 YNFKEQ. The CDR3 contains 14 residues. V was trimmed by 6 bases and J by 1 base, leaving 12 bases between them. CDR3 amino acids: CASSPFGHNYGYTF. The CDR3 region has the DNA TGTGCCAGCAGTCCCTTCGGTCATAACTATGGCTACACCTTC.

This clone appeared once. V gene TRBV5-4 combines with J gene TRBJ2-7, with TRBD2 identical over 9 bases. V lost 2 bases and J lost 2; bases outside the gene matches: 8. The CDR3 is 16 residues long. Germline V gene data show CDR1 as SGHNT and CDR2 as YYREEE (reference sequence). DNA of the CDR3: TGTGCCAGCAGCTTCGGGGGACTAGCAACAGCCTACGAGCAGTACTTC. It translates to CASSFGGLATAYEQYF.

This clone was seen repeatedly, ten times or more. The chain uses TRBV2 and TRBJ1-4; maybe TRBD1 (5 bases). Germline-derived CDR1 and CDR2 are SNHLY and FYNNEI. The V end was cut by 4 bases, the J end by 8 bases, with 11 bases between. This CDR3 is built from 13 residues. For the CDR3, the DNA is TGTGCCAGCAGTGGACAGTCGCGGGAAAAACTGTTTTTT. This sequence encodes CASSGQSREKLFF.

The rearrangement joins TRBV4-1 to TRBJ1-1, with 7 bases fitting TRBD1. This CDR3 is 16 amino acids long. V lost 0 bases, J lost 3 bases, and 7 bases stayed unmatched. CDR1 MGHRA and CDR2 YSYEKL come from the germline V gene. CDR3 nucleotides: TGCGCCAGCAGCCAAGATGGGTTAGGGGGCGACACTGAAGCTTTCTTT. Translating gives CASSQDGLGGDTEAFF.

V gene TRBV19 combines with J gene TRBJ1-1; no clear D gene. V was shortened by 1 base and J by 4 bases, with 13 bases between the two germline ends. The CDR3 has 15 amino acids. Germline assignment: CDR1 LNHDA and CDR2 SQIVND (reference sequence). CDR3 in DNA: TGTGCCAGTAGTATAGGCGATGGAGGATTCACTGAAGCTTTCTTT. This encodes CASSIGDGGFTEAFF. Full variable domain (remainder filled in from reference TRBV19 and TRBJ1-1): DGGITQSPKYLFRKEGQNVTLSCEQNLNHDAMYWYRQDPGQGLRLIYYSQIVNDFQKGDIAEGYSVSREKKESFPLTVTSAQKNPTAFYLCASSIGDGGFTEAFFGQGTRLTVV.

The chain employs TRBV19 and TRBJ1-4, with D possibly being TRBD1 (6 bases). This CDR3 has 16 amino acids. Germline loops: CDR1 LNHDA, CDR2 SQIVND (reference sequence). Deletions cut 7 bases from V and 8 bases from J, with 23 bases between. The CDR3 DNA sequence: TGTGCCAGTACTACAATGGGGGCAGGGACAAGCGAAAAACTGTTTTTT. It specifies CASTTMGAGTSEKLFF.